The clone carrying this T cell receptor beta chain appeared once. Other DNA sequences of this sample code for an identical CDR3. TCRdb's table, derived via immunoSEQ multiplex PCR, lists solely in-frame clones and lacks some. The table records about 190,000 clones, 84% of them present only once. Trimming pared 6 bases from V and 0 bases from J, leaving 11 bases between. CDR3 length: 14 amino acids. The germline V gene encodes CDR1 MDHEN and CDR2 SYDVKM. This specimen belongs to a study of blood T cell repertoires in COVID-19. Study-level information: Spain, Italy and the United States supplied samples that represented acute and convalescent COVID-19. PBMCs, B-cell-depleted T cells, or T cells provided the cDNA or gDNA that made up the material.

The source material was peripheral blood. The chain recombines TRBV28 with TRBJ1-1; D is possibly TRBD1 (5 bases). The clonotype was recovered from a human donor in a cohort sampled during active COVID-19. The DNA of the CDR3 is TGTGCCAGCAGCCTAACAGGAGTGAACACTGAAGCTTTCTTT. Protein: CASSLTGVNTEAFF.